This T cell receptor (beta chain) is from a study of T-cell reconstitution after alpha-beta-depleted transplantation in children. General study findings and limits: Several hundred expanded graft clones reportedly were the source of alpha-beta T cells about two months after transplant. T-cell numbers and diversity one year post-transplant derived largely from freshly generated T cells. In some patients, recipient T cells and intrathymic progenitors surviving conditioning explained high day-60 diversity.

For TCRbeta, the library was prepared with unique molecular identifiers. Each CDR3 protein gets one entry after TCRdb re-called the PCR reads with MiXCR. The sample yields 500,000 to 650,000 distinct CDR3 sequences, 13% seen once. As regards this clonotype: What it recognizes is unknown.

V was pared by 2 bases and J by 7 bases, with 21 bases between. This CDR3 is 17 amino acids long. The V gene's germline CDR1 is SNHLY and CDR2 FYNNEI. This receptor was taken from a male patient younger than 18 who had a stem cell transplant for acute myeloid leukemia, so the T cells may come from the graft donor. The sequences come from PBMCs, mostly from graft donor cells, collected 360 days after TCRalphabeta/CD19-depleted stem cell transplant. The chain combines TRBV2 with TRBJ2-1, with D possibly being TRBD1 or TRBD2 (6 bases each). The chain's CDR3 is CASSERGVTAKVNEQFF. In DNA, the CDR3 is TGTGCCAGCAGTGAAAGGGGGGTGACGGCGAAAGTGAATGAGCAGTTCTTC.